The T cell receptor (beta chain) described here comes from a study of T-cell reconstitution after alpha-beta-depleted transplantation in children. General study findings and limits: Newly produced T cells mostly provided counts and TCRbeta diversity after one year, as hyperexpanded clones declined. Some patients owed their high day-60 TCRbeta diversity to surviving recipient T cells and thymic progenitors.

It was with unique molecular identifiers that the TCRbeta library was prepared. Each CDR3 protein is one row after TCRdb ran MiXCR on the PCR reads. The table shows some 460,000 distinct CDR3 sequences, with 16% occurring only once. As regards this clonotype: Its antigen is still unknown.

This CDR3 spans 13 amino acids. CDR1 and CDR2 (germline): SNHLY, FYNNEI. Trimming shortened V by 7 bases and J by 3 bases, and 10 bases separated the two germline ends. Specimen: PBMCs, mostly from graft donor cells, collected 360 days after TCRalphabeta/CD19-depleted stem cell transplant. This chain uses TRBV2 with TRBJ2-4, with D maybe TRBD1 (5 bases). This TCR was recovered from a boy in the first two years of life who had a stem cell transplant for Wiskott-Aldrich syndrome, so the T cells may come from the graft donor. The CDR3 sequence is CASNVDSKNIQYF. CDR3 in DNA: TGTGCCAGCAATGTCGACAGCAAAAACATTCAGTACTTC.